These T cell receptor beta chains were read from a single sample in a study of neurological immune-mediated disorders. TCRdb recomputed calls from the 5' RACE reads with MiXCR, one row per CDR3 protein. Found here are over 45,000 distinct CDR3 sequences, 2.5% to 3.5% of them singletons; the top ten hold roughly 16%. The sequenced sample consisted of PBMCs. The receptors here all came from a woman aged 45-65 years with multiple sclerosis. The CDR3 runs from the conserved cysteine through the conserved F or W.

v_call: TRBV5-1
j_call: TRBJ2-3
cdr3_aa: CASSSGSGGVTDTQYF

v_call: TRBV7-2
j_call: TRBJ1-6
cdr3_aa: CASSRQRDRGYSPLHF

v_call: TRBV6-6
j_call: TRBJ1-4
cdr3_aa: CASSYEGALVEKLFF

v_call: TRBV27
j_call: TRBJ1-4
cdr3_aa: CASRGLWNEKLFF

v_call: TRBV6-2/TRBV6-3
j_call: TRBJ2-1
cdr3_aa: CASSTGNEQFF

v_call: TRBV20-1
j_call: TRBJ2-6
cdr3_aa: CSARKGQGAFVLTF

v_call: TRBV20-1
j_call: TRBJ2-7
cdr3_aa: CSARLAGGTYEQYF

v_call: TRBV7-9
j_call: TRBJ1-4
cdr3_aa: CASSLSGIGEEKLFF

v_call: TRBV20-1
j_call: TRBJ2-2
cdr3_aa: CSAAQIPAVSGANTGELFF

v_call: TRBV13
j_call: TRBJ2-3
cdr3_aa: CASSLPQGLGDTQYF

v_call: TRBV4-1
j_call: TRBJ1-5
cdr3_aa: CASSQVAGNQPQHF

v_call: TRBV12-3/TRBV12-4
j_call: TRBJ2-2
cdr3_aa: CASPAGRVNTGELFF

v_call: TRBV3-1
j_call: TRBJ2-1
cdr3_aa: CASSQVDLLSGEYNEQFF

v_call: TRBV6-6
j_call: TRBJ1-1
cdr3_aa: CASSQGAFGTEAFF

v_call: TRBV20-1
j_call: TRBJ1-5
cdr3_aa: CSARADRDQPQHF

v_call: TRBV5-6
j_call: TRBJ2-7
cdr3_aa: CASSSLRWQISSYEQYF

v_call: TRBV5-1
j_call: TRBJ2-2
cdr3_aa: CASSLLALNTGELFF

v_call: TRBV7-2
j_call: TRBJ2-2
cdr3_aa: CASSLVGGPGELFF

v_call: TRBV20-1
j_call: TRBJ1-1
cdr3_aa: CSARGVGDNTEAFF

v_call: TRBV20-1
j_call: TRBJ2-2
cdr3_aa: CSATSLIPWTGELFF

v_call: TRBV5-1
j_call: TRBJ2-3
cdr3_aa: CASSSGVLSTDTQYF

v_call: TRBV12-3/TRBV12-4
j_call: TRBJ1-1
cdr3_aa: CASIQTGVITEAFF